This TCR beta chain came from a study of early T cells in non-severe SARS-CoV-2 infection (dated by TCRdb to about 2021). In terms of the full investigation: TCR sequencing used bulk RNA from unsorted whole blood, so alpha and beta chains could not be paired.

General study outcomes and caveats: VDJdb matching was skewed toward anti-spike CD8 responses, so virus-specific expansions were likely underestimated and private and CD4 specificities were missed.

This clonotype has ten or more counts. Its antigen remains unidentified. Base qualities are not recorded, but no much larger clone differs from it by a single base. Libraries were prepared through 5' RACE. Sequencing relied on a NextSeq 500. In the TCR library protocol, unique molecular identifiers were attached to individual cDNA molecules to correct for PCR bias and sequencing error. Both TCR alpha and beta chains were sequenced, and tight co-correlation was observed between alpha and beta sequence abundances in each sample. On the study's bioinformatics: Decombinator V4 was used to perform V gene, J gene and CDR3 annotation of TCR sequences. TCRs were defined as expanded if a significant change between any two time points was detected under a Poisson model with p below 0.0001. TCR abundances were normalised to the total number of TCRs sequenced per sample and expressed as counts per million. VDJdb, accessed on 1 November 2021, was searched for TCRs annotated for CMV, EBV and SARS-CoV-2, and TCRs annotated for more than one antigen were excluded. TCRdb itself trimmed the public reads at Q25 with fastp, ran MiXCR and retained productive beta chains. Identical CDR3 protein sequences are pooled into one entry, listed with their most common genes and DNA. TCRdb, not the authors, supplied the V and J calls. This sample comprises tens of thousands of distinct CDR3 sequences, 11% of them detected only once. The top ten clones comprise roughly 10% of the sample.

Set within a cohort of healthcare workers in London, UK, this nested case-control study involved weekly PCR testing of nasopharyngeal swabs along with blood sampling. Healthcare workers were recruited during the week of the UK lockdown, between 23 and 31 March 2020, and followed weekly for up to about 16 weeks. The TCR comes from an adult who was a healthcare worker with PCR-confirmed SARS-CoV-2 infection or an uninfected control (not recorded which). The sequencing sample was made of whole blood.

The sequence in DNA is TGTGCCAGCAGCGTAGTGGGCACTGAAGCTTTCTTT. The encoded protein is CASSVVGTEAFF. The chain is assembled from TRBV9 and TRBJ1-1, with no reliable assignment of the D segment. From its cysteine to its phenylalanine, the CDR3 spans 12 amino acids. CDR3 DNA only is kept here, 36 bases in frame from base 1. V is shortened by 0 bases, J by 4 bases, and the region joining them spans 4 bases. The CDR1 and CDR2 encoded by the germline V gene are SGDLS and YYNGEE.